Following are 19 T cell receptor beta chains from one sample sequenced in a study of T-cell reconstitution after alpha-beta-depleted transplantation in children. Unique molecular identifiers were incorporated when the TCRbeta library was constructed. TCRdb passed the PCR reads through MiXCR, listing each CDR3 protein once. The sample yields approximately 400,000 distinct CDR3 sequences, approximately 10% seen once. The specimen comprised PBMCs from the stem cell graft donor, sampled from the stem cell graft. All receptors come from a human donor who donated a stem cell graft to a child with acute myeloid leukemia.

The V and J genes are TRBV9 and TRBJ2-5, with D possibly being TRBD2 (5 bases). Germline lookup yields CDR1 SGDLS and CDR2 YYNGEE. The CDR3 is made up of 13 amino acids. V lost 5 bases and J lost 3, with 11 bases in between. The CDR3 here is CASRSSSEETQYF. The DNA of the CDR3 is TGTGCCAGCAGATCGAGTAGCGAAGAGACCCAGTACTTC.

This clonotype was counted a few times. J is TRBJ2-3 and V is TRBV5-5; D is unclear. Germline-derived CDR1 and CDR2 are SGHKS and YYEKEE (reference sequence). The V end lost 0 bases, the J end lost 2 bases, and 7 bases lay between the germline ends. This CDR3 has 14 amino acids. The DNA for the CDR3 is TGTGCCAGCAGCTTGGGGCCGTTCACAGATACGCAGTATTTT. Translating it yields CASSLGPFTDTQYF. Full variable domain (rest looked up from reference TRBV5-5 and TRBJ2-3): DAGVTQSPTHLIKTRGQQVTLRCSPISGHKSVSWYQQVLGQGPQFIFQYYEKEERGRGNFPDRFSARQFPNYSSELNVNALLLGDSALYLCASSLGPFTDTQYFGPGTRLTVL.

Only a few counts were recorded for this clonotype. The chain couples TRBV7-9 to TRBJ2-2; no firm D call. Germline values: CDR1 SEHNR, CDR2 FQNEAQ (reference sequence). V lost 7 bases and J 2 bases, leaving 2 bases between the germline ends. The CDR3 is made up of 11 amino acids. The CDR3 reads CASINTGELFF. In nucleotides, the CDR3 is TGTGCCAGCATAAACACCGGGGAGCTGTTTTTT.

As regards this clonotype: A much larger clonotype is one base distant, so this may be a read error. The chain couples TRBV24-1 to TRBJ2-1; D gene unclear. The CDR3 is made up of 16 amino acids. CDR1 KGHDR and CDR2 SFDVKD come from the germline V gene. Deletions cut 4 bases from V and 5 bases from J, with 17 bases between. As DNA, the CDR3 is TGTGCCACCAGTGACAGTGGCCCGATCGGTGACAATGAGCAGTTCTTC. Protein: CATSDSGPIGDNEQFF.

This chain links TRBV6-2 or TRBV6-3 with TRBJ2-3, with D uncertain. Per the germline V gene, CDR1 is MNHEY and CDR2 is SVGEGT. The CDR3 spans 14 residues. V lost 6 bases and J 7 bases, leaving 17 bases between the germline ends. In DNA, the CDR3 is TGTGCCAGCAGCCGCAAACCCACTACTTATACGCAGTATTTT. Protein: CASSRKPTTYTQYF.

This clonotype has at least ten counts. The chain has TRBV15 and TRBJ2-6; D not certain. CDR1 is LNHNV, CDR2 YYDKDF, per germline (reference sequence). The CDR3 runs to 15 residues. V lost 0 bases and J 4 bases, leaving 7 bases between the germline ends. The CDR3 coding sequence is TGTGCCACCAGCAGAGAAGGGTCAGGGGCCAACGTCCTGACTTTC. Its protein product is CATSREGSGANVLTF.

This clonotype was observed a handful of times. V and J are TRBV20-1 and TRBJ2-2; 15 bases align to TRBD2. Trimming cost V 5 bases and J 5 bases; bases outside gene matches: 6. Germline lookup yields CDR1 DFQATT and CDR2 SNEGSKA (reference sequence). This CDR3 spans 16 amino acids. The CDR3 reads CSARTSGRALTGELFF. The DNA of the CDR3 is TGCAGTGCTCGGACTAGCGGGAGGGCCTTAACCGGGGAGCTGTTTTTT.

This chain links TRBV3-1 with TRBJ1-2, with D uncertain. Trimming removed 1 base at V and 8 bases at J, with 17 bases between. CDR1 and CDR2 from the germline V gene are LGHDT and YNNKEL (reference sequence). The CDR3 loop spans 15 amino acids. CDR3 bases: TGTGCCAGCAGCCAAGGGGTCGGCAGTCCGGGAGGCTACACCTTC. Its protein product is CASSQGVGSPGGYTF.

This clonotype came up a few times. V is TRBV5-4 and J is TRBJ2-3; TRBD2 aligns across 8 bases. CDR3 length equals 13 residues. Germline V gene data show CDR1 as SGHNT and CDR2 as YYREEE (reference sequence). Trimming at V came to 2 bases and at J to 11 bases, leaving 7 bases not matched to a gene. The CDR3 sequence is CASSFQAGVEQYF. CDR3 bases: TGTGCCAGCAGCTTCCAAGCGGGGGTTGAGCAGTATTTT.

This clonotype has only a few counts. The CDR3, as DNA: TGCAGCATCCAAACAGGGGACTCCTACGAGCAGTACTTC. This gives the protein CSIQTGDSYEQYF. This chain connects TRBV29-1 to TRBJ2-7, with TRBD1 identical over 7 bases. The CDR3 consists of 13 residues. Trimming removed 8 bases from V and 0 bases from J; junction bases left unmatched: 7. Germline V gene lookup returns CDR1 SQVTM and CDR2 ANQGSEA.

Only a few counts were recorded for this clonotype. The chain is built from TRBV6-1 and TRBJ2-7; TRBD2 is a possible D gene (7 bases). The CDR3 is 15 amino acids. V lost 7 bases, J lost 4 bases, and 20 bases lay in between. Germline lookup yields CDR1 MNHNS and CDR2 SASEGT. CDR3 in amino acids: CASKTGGARFYEQYF. CDR3 DNA sequence: TGTGCCAGCAAGACGGGGGGCGCCAGATTTTACGAGCAGTACTTC.

This clonotype was counted only a few times. V is TRBV7-8 and J is TRBJ1-4; no firm D call. The germline V gene encodes CDR1 SGHVS and CDR2 FQNEAQ. Trimming removed 2 bases from V and 4 bases from J, with 11 bases in between. The CDR3 length is 15 residues. CDR3 sequence reads: CASSLYGQNNEKLFF. The DNA of the CDR3 is TGTGCCAGCAGCTTATACGGGCAGAATAATGAAAAACTGTTTTTT.

This clonotype was picked up a small number of times. V and J are TRBV4-1 and TRBJ2-3, with TRBD2 matching 7 bases. This CDR3 is built from 17 residues. From germline, CDR1 is MGHRA and CDR2 YSYEKL. V shed 2 bases and J 3 bases; nucleotides not matched to a gene: 11. The CDR3 region is CASSQLGGRGRTDTQYF. DNA for the CDR3: TGCGCCAGCAGCCAACTAGGCGGGCGGGGGAGGACAGATACGCAGTATTTT.

The sample holds a few counts of this clonotype. This rearrangement joins TRBV5-8 to TRBJ2-7; D gene unclear. The CDR3 is 11 amino acids. Trimming stripped 4 bases from V and 4 bases from J, with 6 bases between. Germline CDR1 reads SGHTS; CDR2 reads YDEGEE. The CDR3 sequence is CASSIRYEQYV. The CDR3 nucleotides read TGTGCCAGCAGCATAAGATACGAGCAGTACGTC.

This clonotype has a count of ten or more. The junction departs from germline at one end; a sequencing error may be responsible. The V call is TRBV7-2, the J call TRBJ2-1; D gene uncertain. From germline, CDR1 is SGHTA and CDR2 FQGNSA. This CDR3 region has 14 residues. CDR3 sequence: CASSLATGHGRRVF. The CDR3 nucleotides read TGTGCCAGCAGCTTAGCAACTGGGCACGGGCGAAGGGTCTTC.

This clonotype has more than one count but fewer than ten. The chain carries TRBV5-1 and TRBJ2-1; 7 bases align to TRBD1. Trimming cost V 6 bases and J 6 bases; bases outside gene matches: 12. Germline V gene lookup returns CDR1 SGHRS and CDR2 YFSETQ. There are 15 residues in the CDR3. The CDR3: CASTPPGTAFNEQFF. DNA for the CDR3: TGCGCCAGCACCCCCCCCGGGACAGCTTTCAATGAGCAGTTCTTC.

The V call is TRBV5-1, the J call TRBJ1-1; D might be TRBD1 (6 bases). CDR3 size: 14 residues. Per the germline V gene, CDR1 is SGHRS and CDR2 is YFSETQ. Trimming shortened V by 2 bases and J by 3 bases, and 11 bases separated the two germline ends. The CDR3 sequence is CASSFSGADTEAFF. The CDR3 nucleotides read TGCGCCAGCAGCTTTTCAGGGGCGGACACTGAAGCTTTCTTT.

This clonotype has only a few counts. CDR3 bases: TGCAGCGTTGCGGGACAGGCATTGGGAGCTTTCTTT. Its translation: CSVAGQALGAFF. The chain uses TRBV29-1 and TRBJ1-1; 8 bases are shared with TRBD1. The CDR3 covers 12 residues. V lost 4 bases, J lost 10 bases, and 8 bases stayed unmatched. Germline CDR1 is SQVTM and CDR2 is ANQGSEA.

This clonotype was observed at least ten times. This rearrangement joins TRBV7-6 to TRBJ1-6; D remains ambiguous. This CDR3 region has 15 residues. The germline V gene encodes CDR1 SGHVS and CDR2 FNYEAQ. V was trimmed by 4 bases and J by 9 bases, leaving 16 bases between them. CDR3 nucleotides: TGTGCCAGCAGCTCCTACCCGCTCGGCGGTTCACCCCTCCACTTT. This encodes CASSSYPLGGSPLHF.